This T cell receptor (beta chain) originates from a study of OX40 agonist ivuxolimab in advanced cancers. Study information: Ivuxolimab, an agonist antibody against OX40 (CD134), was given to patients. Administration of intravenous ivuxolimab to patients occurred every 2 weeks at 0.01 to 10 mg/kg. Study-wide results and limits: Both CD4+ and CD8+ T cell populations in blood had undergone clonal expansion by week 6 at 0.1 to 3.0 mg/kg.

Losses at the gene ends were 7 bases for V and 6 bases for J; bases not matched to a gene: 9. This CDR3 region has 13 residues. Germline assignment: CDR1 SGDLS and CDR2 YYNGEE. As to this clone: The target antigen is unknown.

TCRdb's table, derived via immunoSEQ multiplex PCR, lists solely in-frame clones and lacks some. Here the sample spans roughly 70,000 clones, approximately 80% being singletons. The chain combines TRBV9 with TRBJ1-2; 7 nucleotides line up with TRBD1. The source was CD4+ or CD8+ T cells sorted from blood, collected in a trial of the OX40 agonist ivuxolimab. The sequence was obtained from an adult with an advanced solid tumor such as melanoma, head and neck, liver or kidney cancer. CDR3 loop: CASRKGAQDGYTF. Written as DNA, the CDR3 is TGTGCCAGCCGAAAGGGGGCCCAGGATGGCTACACCTTC.